This is a list of T cell receptor beta chains from one sample in a study of cytomegalovirus exposure and HLA in healthy donors. Here immunoSEQ multiplex PCR was the method, and the copy in TCRdb shows in-frame clones only, minus some. The sample gives about 140,000 clones, roughly 78% of which show up once; about 2.2% is in the top ten. The specimen was PBMCs. The origin of the receptors is a young man in good health and CMV-seronegative. Each CDR3 is given with its conserved first and last residue. A D gene is named only where the DNA matches it firmly. Some rows mark clone size as missing; the rest say once, few, many or name a class of expanded clone.

V gene	clone size	J gene	D gene	CDR3 protein	CDR3 DNA
TRBV27	-	TRBJ1-5	-	CASSFQGNQPQHF	TGTGCCAGCAGTTTCCAGGGAAATCAGCCCCAGCATTTT
TRBV6-5	few	TRBJ1-2	TRBD1	CASRAPTGGRDGYTF	TGTGCCAGCAGGGCTCCGACAGGGGGAAGAGATGGCTACACCTTC
TRBV28	-	TRBJ2-5	TRBD2	CASSRGGQEETQYF	TGTGCCAGCAGTCGGGGGGGGCAGGAAGAGACCCAGTACTTC
TRBV25-1	-	TRBJ1-2	-	CASSEQGPNYGYTF	TGTGCCAGCAGTGAGCAGGGCCCTAACTATGGCTACACCTTC
TRBV28	once	TRBJ2-7	TRBD1	CASSLATRDRGSGYF	TGTGCCAGCAGTTTGGCTACCCGGGACAGGGGGAGTGGGTACTTC
TRBV27	few	TRBJ2-7	TRBD1	CASSFGQDYEQYF	TGTGCCAGCAGTTTCGGACAGGACTACGAGCAGTACTTC
TRBV5-1	-	TRBJ2-7	-	CASSRTEGGSYEQYF	TGCGCCAGCAGCCGGACAGAAGGAGGCTCCTACGAGCAGTACTTC
TRBV11-3	-	TRBJ1-5	TRBD1	CASSFSWTGQPQHF	TGTGCCAGCAGCTTTTCCTGGACAGGACAGCCCCAGCATTTT
TRBV19	-	TRBJ2-5	-	CASSIQGRKETQYF	TGTGCCAGTAGTATTCAGGGAAGGAAAGAGACCCAGTACTTC
TRBV19	once	TRBJ2-7	-	CASTADSSYEQYF	TGTGCCAGTACAGCGGACAGCTCCTACGAGCAGTACTTC
TRBV28	once	TRBJ1-5	-	CASSLLSGSNQPQHF	TGTGCCAGCAGTTTATTATCGGGGAGCAATCAGCCCCAGCATTTT
TRBV29-1	-	TRBJ1-4	TRBD1	CSVEFGMTGGTKLFF	TGCAGCGTTGAGTTTGGCATGACAGGGGGGACAAAACTGTTTTTT
TRBV10-1	-	TRBJ2-5	-	CASSESKQGSRETQYF	TGCGCCAGCAGTGAGTCGAAGCAGGGGTCTCGAGAGACCCAGTACTTC
TRBV2	-	TRBJ2-7	TRBD1	CASSEDQGVRGEQYF	TGTGCCAGCAGTGAAGACCAGGGGGTTCGGGGTGAGCAGTACTTC
TRBV5-1	-	TRBJ2-3	TRBD2	CASSLGLAGMDTQYF	TGCGCCAGCAGCTTGGGACTAGCGGGAATGGATACGCAGTATTTT
TRBV15	-	TRBJ2-5	TRBD1	CASTGEWGETQYF	TGTGCCTCCACAGGGGAATGGGGAGAGACCCAGTACTTC
TRBV6-1	few	TRBJ2-7	-	CASSLAGGPYEQYF	TGTGCCAGCAGTTTAGCAGGGGGGCCCTACGAGCAGTACTTC
TRBV28	-	TRBJ2-2	TRBD1	CASSLEQGVFYGELFF	TGTGCCAGCAGTTTGGAGCAGGGGGTGTTCTACGGGGAGCTGTTTTTT
TRBV25-1	-	TRBJ1-1	-	CPSSELEGPNTEAFF	TGTCCCAGCAGTGAATTGGAGGGACCGAACACTGAAGCTTTCTTT
TRBV5-1	-	TRBJ1-1	-	CASSLDSLNTEAFF	TGCGCCAGCAGCTTGGACAGCTTGAACACTGAAGCTTTCTTT
TRBV28	few	TRBJ2-6	TRBD1	CASRPDRAGANVLTF	TGTGCCAGCAGACCCGACAGGGCTGGGGCCAACGTCCTGACTTTC
TRBV6-1	-	TRBJ2-7	TRBD1	CASNLGQGIDEQYF	TGTGCCAGCAATCTGGGACAGGGTATTGACGAGCAGTACTTC
TRBV6-1	-	TRBJ2-2	TRBD2	CASSEAGGGTGELFF	TGTGCCAGCAGTGAAGCTGGGGGGGGGACCGGGGAGCTGTTTTTT
TRBV19	-	TRBJ2-3	TRBD2	CASSQTSGRASSVMDTQYF	TGTGCCAGTAGCCAGACTAGCGGGAGGGCCTCAAGTGTGATGGATACGCAGTATTTT
TRBV9	once	TRBJ1-2	-	CASSVAPLLGYTF	TGTGCCAGCAGCGTAGCTCCCCTTTTGGGCTACACCTTC
TRBV27	-	TRBJ2-2	-	CASSLTGELFF	TGTGCCAGCAGTCTCACCGGGGAGCTGTTTTTT
TRBV28	-	TRBJ1-1	TRBD1	CASGDRVNIEAFF	TGTGCCAGCGGGGACAGGGTGAACATTGAAGCTTTCTTT
TRBV10-3	few	TRBJ1-2	-	CAISESGQPNYGYTF	TGTGCCATCAGTGAGTCTGGACAGCCGAACTATGGCTACACCTTC
TRBV2	-	TRBJ2-2	TRBD2	CASRTSGYTGELFF	TGTGCCAGCAGGACTAGCGGATACACCGGGGAGCTGTTTTTT